This T cell receptor beta chain was identified during a study of T cell responses to AZD1222 COVID-19 vaccine. Study observations and caveats: There were vaccine-associated CD4 TCRs across spike, dominant at 160-218 and 743-854.

As for this clone: The antigen remains undetermined.

Second-dose recipients at about 4 or about 12 weeks were treated as one pooled group. The table came from immunoSEQ multiplex PCR; TCRdb's copy has only in-frame clones and leaves some out. The sample lists 150,000 or so clones; about 90% were seen once. Sample: peripheral blood, taken 28 days after the second AZD1222 dose. The clonotype was recovered from an adult who received the AZD1222 COVID-19 vaccine.

The CDR3 is CAISEGQLNSGNTIYF. CDR3 DNA sequence: TGTGCCATCAGTGAAGGACAGCTCAACTCTGGAAACACCATATATTTT. V and J are TRBV10-3 and TRBJ1-3; the D gene is possibly TRBD1 (6 bases). This CDR3 spans 16 amino acids. Germline V lookup: CDR1 ENHRY, CDR2 SYGVKD. V was trimmed by 3 bases and J by 0 bases, leaving 12 bases between them.